Listed below are T cell receptor beta chains from one sample, sequenced in a study of radiation and T cells in renal cell carcinoma. Produced via immunoSEQ multiplex PCR; TCRdb's table is partial and in-frame only. The table shows approximately 120,000 clones, with about four fifths occurring only once. Material: blood, obtained from a patient whose treatment included radiotherapy and nephrectomy. These receptors were taken from a middle-aged man with renal cell carcinoma. The CDR3 runs from the conserved cysteine through the conserved F or W. D genes are given only for firm matches. Not all rows give a size; the values are once, few, many and, for expanded clones, a class.

j_call,v_call,d_call,clone_size,cdr3_length,cdr3_nt,cdr3_aa
TRBJ1-6,TRBV6-5,.,.,15,TGTGCCAGCGCGCCCCCGGGACGGTTAAATTCACCCCTCCACTTT,CASAPPGRLNSPLHF
TRBJ1-2,TRBV15,TRBD1,.,18,TGTGCCACCAGCAGAGATGGGGGGACAGGGGGAGGAGGCTATGGCTACACCTTC,CATSRDGGTGGGGYGYTF
TRBJ1-4,TRBV7-9,TRBD1,.,15,TGTGCCAGCAGCTTACTACAGGGGACTAATGAAAAACTGTTTTTT,CASSLLQGTNEKLFF
TRBJ1-1,TRBV18,TRBD1,.,15,TGTGCCAGCTCACCACCGACAGGGGATGTCACTGAAGCTTTCTTT,CASSPPTGDVTEAFF
TRBJ2-1,TRBV7-2,.,once,16,TGTGCCAGCAGATACTACGGGGGCACGAACTACAATGAGCAGTTCTTC,CASRYYGGTNYNEQFF
TRBJ2-7,TRBV7-8,TRBD2,.,16,TGTGCCAGCAGCTCCGGGGGACTAGCAGCTTCCTACGAGCAGTACTTC,CASSSGGLAASYEQYF
TRBJ2-5,TRBV5-1,TRBD1,.,14,TGCGCCAGCAGCCGACAGGGGGATCAAGAGACCCAGTACTTC,CASSRQGDQETQYF
TRBJ1-1,TRBV20-1,.,few,11,TGCAGGGGGATTTTGAACACTGAAGCTTTCTTT,CRGILNTEAFF
TRBJ1-1,TRBV28,TRBD1,.,19,TGTGCCAGCAGTAGTTGGGTCAGGGGGCCAGAAGATCTTCTCCGGGATGCTTTCTTT,CASSSWVRGPEDLLRDAFF
TRBJ2-3,TRBV7-9,TRBD2,.,15,TGTGCCAGCAGCTTAGATTGGGGGGGAACAGATACGCAGTATTTT,CASSLDWGGTDTQYF
TRBJ2-1,TRBV7-6,.,.,13,TGTGCCAGCAGCTTAGGAGGGCGGGATGAGCAGTTCTTC,CASSLGGRDEQFF
TRBJ2-7,TRBV4-1,.,.,14,TGCGCCAGCAGCCAAGGTACAGGAGTCTACGAGCAGTACTTC,CASSQGTGVYEQYF
TRBJ1-2,TRBV7-2,.,.,14,TGTGCCAGCAGCTTAGCCACCTACGGCTATGGCTACACCTTC,CASSLATYGYGYTF
TRBJ2-5,TRBV7-2,.,few,15,TGTGCCAGCAGCCACGGAGGACGGATCCAAGAGACCCAGTACTTC,CASSHGGRIQETQYF
TRBJ1-2,TRBV7-9,.,once,14,TGTGCCAGCAGCGAAACCGGGACGGACTATGGCTACACCTTC,CASSETGTDYGYTF
TRBJ1-1,TRBV6-5,.,.,15,TGTGCCAGCAGTTACTTGGCAGGGTTGAACACTGAAGCTTTCTTT,CASSYLAGLNTEAFF
TRBJ2-7,TRBV7-9,.,.,13,TGTGCCAGCAGCCCTGCAACAGGGTGGGAGCAGTACTTC,CASSPATGWEQYF
TRBJ1-2,TRBV30,.,.,15,TGTGCCTGGAGTGTGGGTCGGGCCGGAGGCTATGGCTACACCTTC,CAWSVGRAGGYGYTF
TRBJ1-2,TRBV10-3,TRBD1,.,15,TGTGCCATCAGCTCCAGGGGGGAGGATCACTATGGCTACACCTTC,CAISSRGEDHYGYTF
TRBJ2-7,TRBV6-1,.,.,15,TGTGCCAGCAGTGTTATTCCCGATGGAATCGGCGAGCAGTACTTC,CASSVIPDGIGEQYF
TRBJ2-7,TRBV27,TRBD2,few,13,TGTGCCAGCAGTTTATCTTGGGAGGGCGAGCAGTACTTC,CASSLSWEGEQYF
TRBJ2-7,TRBV21-1,.,.,14,TGTGCCAGCATTCCTACAGGGGGCTCGTACGAGCAGTACTTC,CASIPTGGSYEQYF
TRBJ2-5,TRBV9,TRBD1,.,15,TGTGCCAGCAGCGTAGGAGGGACAGGGGGAGAGACCCAGTACTTC,CASSVGGTGGETQYF
TRBJ2-1,TRBV4-1,.,.,14,TGCGCCAGCAGCGAGGGGCCATCCTACAATGAGCAGTTCTTC,CASSEGPSYNEQFF
TRBJ2-5,TRBV30,.,.,13,TGTGCCTGGAGTTCTGGCGACCAAGAGACCCAGTACTTC,CAWSSGDQETQYF
TRBJ2-5,TRBV7-9,TRBD2,few,15,TGTGCCAGCAGCATACTAGCGGCGGGTGCCGAGACCCAGTACTTC,CASSILAAGAETQYF
TRBJ1-2,TRBV5-4,.,many,14,TGTGCCAGCAGCGAACAGGATATTGCCTATGGCTACACCTTC,CASSEQDIAYGYTF
TRBJ2-7,TRBV11-1,.,.,14,TGTGCCAGCAGCTTAACCGGGTTTAGTAGGGAGCAGTACTTC,CASSLTGFSREQYF
TRBJ1-2,TRBV19,.,.,15,TGTGCCAGTAGACCCGGGGTCGCAGGTACCTATGGCTACACCTTC,CASRPGVAGTYGYTF
TRBJ2-6,TRBV2,TRBD2,few,19,TGTGCCAGCAGTGAAGCGCCCCTAGCGGGAGTTGGTGGGGCCAACGTCCTGACTTTC,CASSEAPLAGVGGANVLTF
TRBJ1-2,TRBV4-1,TRBD1,.,15,TGCGCCAGCAGCCAAGTGGCCAGGGGGGACTATGGCTACACCTTC,CASSQVARGDYGYTF
TRBJ2-5,TRBV7-8,TRBD2,.,17,TGTGCCAGCAGCTTAGCGGGACTAGCGGGTGCCCAAGAGACCCAGTACTTC,CASSLAGLAGAQETQYF
TRBJ1-1,TRBV5-4,TRBD1,.,15,TGTGCCAGCAGCTTGGGGACAGGGGAGAACACTGAAGCTTTCTTT,CASSLGTGENTEAFF
TRBJ2-7,TRBV4-1,TRBD2,.,15,TGCGCCAGCAGCCAAGGACTAGCGGGAGTCTACGAGCAGTACTTC,CASSQGLAGVYEQYF
TRBJ1-5,TRBV16,TRBD1,.,15,TGTGCCAGCAACCAACAGGGGGCGGAAGAATCAGCCCAGCATTTT,CASNQQGAEESAQHF
TRBJ2-5,TRBV15,TRBD2,.,13,TGTGCCACCAGGCTTGGGGGAGGGGAGACCCAGTACTTC,CATRLGGGETQYF
TRBJ2-5,TRBV29-1,.,.,12,TGCAGCGTTGTCCCGGGGCAAGAGACCCAGTACTTC,CSVVPGQETQYF
TRBJ2-1,TRBV6-1,TRBD1,.,16,TGTGCCAGCAGTGCGTCACCGGGACAGCTATACAATGAGCAGTTCTTC,CASSASPGQLYNEQFF
TRBJ2-7,TRBV27,TRBD1,.,15,TGTGCCAGCAGTTCCCGGGACAGGGGAGGCTACGAGCAGTACTTC,CASSSRDRGGYEQYF
TRBJ1-4,TRBV18,TRBD1,once,16,TGTGCCAGCTCACCCTTCTCAGGGGGGCAAGGAGAAAAACTGTTTTTT,CASSPFSGGQGEKLFF
TRBJ2-3,TRBV5-1,.,.,13,TGCGCCAGCAGCTTGGAAGGGGGAGATACGCAGTATTTT,CASSLEGGDTQYF
TRBJ2-7,TRBV7-9,TRBD1,.,14,TGTGCCAGCACCTCGGACAGGGACAAGTACGAGCAGTACTTC,CASTSDRDKYEQYF
TRBJ2-3,TRBV6-5,TRBD1,.,14,TGTGCCAGCAAATCGACAGGGGCGACAGATACGCAGTATTTT,CASKSTGATDTQYF
TRBJ1-2,TRBV19,TRBD1,.,19,TGTGCCAGTAGTATAAGATCCGGGACAGGAGATCGGGGTGGCTATGGCTACACCTTC,CASSIRSGTGDRGGYGYTF
TRBJ2-5,TRBV28,.,.,14,TGTGCCAGCAGTTTTATAGGACGGGGAGAGACCCAGTACTTC,CASSFIGRGETQYF